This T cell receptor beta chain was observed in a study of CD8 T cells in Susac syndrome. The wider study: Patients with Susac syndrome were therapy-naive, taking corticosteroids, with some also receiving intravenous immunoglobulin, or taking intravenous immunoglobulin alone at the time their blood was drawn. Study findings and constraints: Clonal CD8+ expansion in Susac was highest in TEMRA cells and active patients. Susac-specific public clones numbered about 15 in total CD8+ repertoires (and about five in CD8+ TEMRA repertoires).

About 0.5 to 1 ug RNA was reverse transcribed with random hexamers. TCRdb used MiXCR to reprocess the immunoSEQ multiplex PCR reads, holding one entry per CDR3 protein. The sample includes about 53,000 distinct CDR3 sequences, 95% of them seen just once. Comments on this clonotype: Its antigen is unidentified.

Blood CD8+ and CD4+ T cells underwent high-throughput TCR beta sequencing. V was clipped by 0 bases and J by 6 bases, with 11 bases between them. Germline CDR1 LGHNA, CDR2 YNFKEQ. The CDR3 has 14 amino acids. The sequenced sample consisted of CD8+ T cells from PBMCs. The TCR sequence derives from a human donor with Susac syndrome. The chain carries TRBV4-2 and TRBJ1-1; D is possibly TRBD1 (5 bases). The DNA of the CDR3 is TGTGCCAGCAGCCAAGATTATGGACAAGCTGAAGCTTTCTTT. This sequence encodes CASSQDYGQAEAFF.